One sample yielded the 18 T cell receptor beta chains listed below, sequenced in a study of blood T cell repertoires in COVID-19. Sequencing was performed with immunoSEQ multiplex PCR; in TCRdb, only in-frame clones are kept and a portion is missing. The table records tens of thousands of clones, around 84% of them present only once. Sequencing was performed on peripheral blood. The origin of the receptors is a man aged 70-80 years with acute or convalescent COVID-19.

The V and J genes are TRBV7-2 and TRBJ2-3; 8 bases map to TRBD2. The V and J ends lost 8 bases and 2 bases, in that order; junction bases with no gene match: 9. Germline lookup yields CDR1 SGHTA and CDR2 FQGNSA. The CDR3 is 15 amino acids. The CDR3 bases are TGTGCCAGCGGTGGCGGGGGGACCTTCACAGATACGCAGTATTTT. Translated: CASGGGGTFTDTQYF.

This chain uses TRBV2 with TRBJ1-5, with D perhaps matching TRBD1 (5 bases). The V and J ends lost 7 bases and 10 bases respectively, with 23 bases between them. Germline V gene sequence: CDR1 SNHLY, CDR2 FYNNEI. The CDR3 covers 15 residues. CDR3 coding DNA: TGTGCCAGCACCCTAGCGCAGGGTCCTGGGTCCCCCCAGCATTTT. This codes for CASTLAQGPGSPQHF.

The rearrangement links TRBV27 to TRBJ1-5, with unresolved D. Germline CDR1 and CDR2: MNHEY and SMNVEV (reference sequence). V lost 5 bases and J lost 4, with 6 bases in between. The CDR3 totals 12 residues. The CDR3 region is CASSPLNQPQHF. CDR3 bases: TGTGCCAGCAGTCCCCTTAATCAGCCCCAGCATTTT.

The chain joins TRBV10-3 to TRBJ1-5; D is unresolved. CDR3 length: 15 amino acids. V was trimmed by 6 bases and J by 4 bases, leaving 16 bases between them. The germline V gene has CDR1 ENHRY and CDR2 SYGVKD. CDR3 residues: CAISDPPAGNQPQHF. The CDR3 nucleotides read TGTGCCATCAGCGACCCCCCCGCGGGAAATCAGCCCCAGCATTTT.

This chain connects TRBV5-1 to TRBJ1-1; a weak D match, TRBD1 (6 bases). The CDR3 covers 15 residues. Germline V gene sequence: CDR1 SGHRS, CDR2 YFSETQ. V gave up 0 bases and J gave up 0 bases, with 9 bases separating them. CDR3 region: CASSLEDSLNTEAFF. The CDR3, as DNA: TGCGCCAGCAGCTTGGAGGACAGCCTGAACACTGAAGCTTTCTTT. Filled out from reference TRBV5-1 and TRBJ1-1, the complete variable domain reads KAGVTQTPRYLIKTRGQQVTLSCSPISGHRSVSWYQQTPGQGLQFLFEYFSETQRNKGNFPGRFSGRQFSNSRSEMNVSTLELGDSALYLCASSLEDSLNTEAFFGQGTRLTVV.

The V gene is TRBV6-5, the J gene TRBJ2-7; 9 nucleotides agree with TRBD1. The germline V gene has CDR1 MNHEY and CDR2 SVGAGI. The CDR3 runs to 14 residues. Germline trimming cut 5 bases from V and 3 bases from J; bases unmatched to any gene: 5. CDR3 DNA: TGTGCCAGCAGTCCAGGGACAGGGTTCTACGAGCAGTACTTC. Amino acids: CASSPGTGFYEQYF.

J is TRBJ1-4 and V is TRBV18; 8 bases line up with TRBD1. Germline V gene sequence: CDR1 KGHSH, CDR2 LQKENI. CDR3 length equals 15 residues. V lost 6 bases to trimming and J lost 7 bases; unmatched junction nucleotides: 10. The CDR3 nucleotides read TGTGCCAGCTCGGCCCGGACAGGGTCTAGTGAAAAACTGTTTTTT. Its translation: CASSARTGSSEKLFF. The variable domain in full, completed from reference TRBV18 and TRBJ1-4, reads NAGVMQNPRHLVRRRGQEARLRCSPMKGHSHVYWYRQLPEEGLKFMVYLQKENIIDESGMPKERFSAEFPKEGPSILRIQQVVRGDSAAYFCASSARTGSSEKLFFGSGTQLSVL.

The chain combines TRBV4-2 with TRBJ2-1; 10 nucleotides line up with TRBD2. This CDR3 has 15 amino acids. Trimming cost V 4 bases and J 1 base; bases outside gene matches: 1. The V gene's germline CDR1 is LGHNA and CDR2 YNFKEQ. The CDR3 nucleotides are TGTGCCAGCAGCCCACTAGCGGGGTCCTACAATGAGCAGTTCTTC. Translated: CASSPLAGSYNEQFF.

The chain employs TRBV7-2 and TRBJ1-1; D remains unclear. Germline CDR1 and CDR2: SGHTA and FQGNSA. V lost 1 base and J 0 bases, leaving 6 bases between the germline ends. The CDR3 length is 14 residues. DNA of the CDR3: TGTGCCAGCAGCTTAGATCCGGTGAACACTGAAGCTTTCTTT. Translating it yields CASSLDPVNTEAFF.

The rearrangement uses TRBV7-2 and TRBJ1-1; 7 positions agree with TRBD1. The CDR3 contains 15 residues. V was clipped by 5 bases and J by 4 bases; unmatched bases: 10. CDR1 is SGHTA, CDR2 FQGNSA, per germline. The CDR3 spells CASSPGQAGFTEAFF. In nucleotides, the CDR3 is TGTGCCAGCAGCCCCGGACAGGCGGGTTTCACTGAAGCTTTCTTT.

This chain connects TRBV5-1 to TRBJ2-7; TRBD1 agrees at 8 bases. V dropped 5 bases and J dropped 5; count of bases not matched to a gene: 12. The germline V gene has CDR1 SGHRS and CDR2 YFSETQ. This CDR3 is built from 15 residues. CDR3: CASRQTGTGSDEQYF. The CDR3 bases are TGCGCCAGCAGGCAGACCGGGACAGGCAGCGACGAGCAGTACTTC.

The chain has TRBV19 and TRBJ2-3, with TRBD1 identical over 9 bases. CDR1 and CDR2 from the germline V gene are LNHDA and SQIVND (reference sequence). The CDR3 runs to 14 residues. With 6 bases clipped from V and 5 bases from J, the junction kept 6 bases outside the gene matches. The CDR3 spells CASSTGGGRDTQYF. The CDR3 region has the DNA TGTGCCAGTAGCACAGGGGGCGGAAGAGATACGCAGTATTTT.

V gene TRBV25-1 combines with J gene TRBJ2-3; 10 positions match TRBD2. The J segment lost 0 bases and the V segment lost 5 bases, leaving 2 bases of the junction unmatched. This CDR3 contains 15 residues. The germline V gene encodes CDR1 MGHDK and CDR2 SYGVNS. The CDR3 DNA sequence: TGTGCCAGCAGTAATAGCGGGGGGAGCACAGATACGCAGTATTTT. It specifies CASSNSGGSTDTQYF.

The chain has TRBV9 and TRBJ1-6; maybe TRBD1 (5 bases). Germline V lookup: CDR1 SGDLS, CDR2 YYNGEE. Trimming removed 0 bases at V and 8 bases at J, with 9 bases between. CDR3 length: 14 amino acids. The CDR3: CASSVEGPDSPLHF. CDR3 bases: TGTGCCAGCAGCGTAGAGGGGCCGGATTCACCCCTCCACTTT.

The rearrangement links TRBV6-7 to TRBJ1-1, with 7 bases matching TRBD1. TRBV6-7 is an open reading frame whose function is uncertain. The length of the CDR3 is 13 residues. J was trimmed by 5 bases and V by 5 bases; bases with no gene match: 5. The CDR3 here is CASSDRERTEAFF. CDR3 sequence (DNA): TGTGCCAGCAGTGACAGGGAAAGGACTGAAGCTTTCTTT.

J is TRBJ2-1 and V is TRBV21-1; the D segment call TRBD1 is taken from the table without a DNA check. TRBV21-1 is shown as a pseudogene. This CDR3 is built from 15 residues. The CDR3 sequence is CASSRETSPYNEQFF. The DNA of the CDR3 is TGTGCCAGCAGCAGAGAGACATCCCCCTACAATGAGCAGTTCTTC.

About this clone itself: One end of the junction varies from germline; a read error may be responsible. This rearrangement joins TRBV5-8 to TRBJ1-2; tentatively, D is TRBD1 (5 bases). Looked up from germline, CDR1 is SGHTS and CDR2 is YDEGEE. This CDR3 region has 15 residues. The CDR3 coding sequence is TGTGCCAGCAGCTTGGTGAGAGGGACTAGACATGGCAACACCTTC. Amino acid sequence: CASSLVRGTRHGNTF.

This clone was seen once. This chain links TRBV5-1 with TRBJ2-1; TRBD2 aligns across 10 bases. The V gene end was trimmed by 4 bases and the J gene end by 9 bases; junction bases not matched to a gene: 4. Germline loops: CDR1 SGHRS, CDR2 YFSETQ. The CDR3 totals 13 residues. The CDR3 DNA reads TGCGCCAGCAGCACCGGACTAGCGGTTGAGCAGTTCTTC. The encoded protein is CASSTGLAVEQFF.